These 21 T cell receptor beta chains originate from one sample sequenced in a study of T cell responses to AZD1222 COVID-19 vaccine. The table came from immunoSEQ multiplex PCR; TCRdb's copy has only in-frame clones and leaves some out. This table holds 200,000 or so clones, 94% found once. This specimen consisted of peripheral blood, obtained on day 0 of AZD1222 vaccination. The receptors come from an adult in good health.

The chain carries TRBV9 and TRBJ2-1, with 9 bases matching TRBD2. This CDR3 has 14 amino acids. Looked up from germline, CDR1 is SGDLS and CDR2 is YYNGEE. The V segment lost 5 bases and the J segment 7 bases; nucleotides outside the gene matches: 7. CDR3 nucleotide sequence: TGTGCCAGCAGTGATGCGGGAGGGCCTAATGAGCAGTTCTTC. Its translation is CASSDAGGPNEQFF.

The chain uses TRBV28 and TRBJ1-3, with D unclear. Germline lookup yields CDR1 MDHEN and CDR2 SYDVKM. CDR3 length: 11 amino acids. The V gene lost 7 bases and the J gene lost 4 bases, with 5 bases spanning the gap. This CDR3 reads CASIRGNTIYF. CDR3 in DNA: TGTGCCAGCATTCGGGGAAACACCATATATTTT.

The V call is TRBV4-3, the J call TRBJ2-4; D possibly uses TRBD1 or TRBD2 (7 bases each). Germline CDR1 reads LGHNA; CDR2 reads YSLEER. The CDR3 consists of 16 residues. The V gene lost 1 base and the J gene lost 3 bases, with 13 bases spanning the gap. This CDR3 is CASSQGPGGVKNIQYF. The CDR3 nucleotides are TGCGCCAGCAGCCAAGGGCCAGGGGGGGTCAAAAACATTCAGTACTTC.

The V gene is TRBV9, the J gene TRBJ2-3; 12 bases are shared with TRBD2. This CDR3 spans 18 amino acids. Germline assignment: CDR1 SGDLS and CDR2 YYNGEE. J lost 2 bases, V lost 4 bases, and 11 bases had no gene match. The chain's CDR3 is CASSPRLAGEVDTDTQYF. As DNA, the CDR3 is TGTGCCAGCAGCCCACGACTAGCGGGAGAGGTAGACACAGATACGCAGTATTTT.

The chain joins TRBV21-1 to TRBJ2-2; the D call TRBD1 from the table was never checked on the DNA. TRBV21-1 is marked as a pseudogene. The CDR3 loop spans 14 amino acids. This chain's CDR3 is CASSKTVNTGELFF. CDR3 nucleotide sequence: TGTGCCAGCAGCAAGACAGTCAACACCGGGGAGCTGTTTTTT.

The V call is TRBV18, the J call TRBJ2-1; D is unresolved. With 6 bases removed from V and 4 bases from J, the gap between germline ends came to 13 bases. The CDR3 consists of 14 residues. CDR1 KGHSH and CDR2 LQKENI come from the germline V gene. Here the CDR3 DNA reads TGTGCCAGCTCCCCTGGGTCCGGTTACAATGAGCAGTTCTTC. Translated, it gives CASSPGSGYNEQFF.

This clone was seen just once. In DNA form, the CDR3 reads TGCGCCAGCACCGAGGAACAAACGCAGTATTTT. Translating it yields CASTEEQTQYF. This chain connects TRBV23-1 to TRBJ2-3; D unclear. TRBV23-1 is annotated as an ORF whose role is uncertain. V lost 7 bases and J lost 9, with 11 bases in between. This CDR3 has 11 residues.

This clone was observed a handful of times. The rearrangement joins TRBV6-5 to TRBJ1-1; D gene unclear. The CDR3 contains 12 residues. The germline gives CDR1 MNHEY, CDR2 SVGAGI. V gave up 6 bases and J gave up 7 bases, with 12 bases separating them. The CDR3 coding sequence is TGTGCCAGCAGCTGGACGGAAAATGAAGCTTTCTTT. Its translation: CASSWTENEAFF.

V usage is TRBV5-6 and J usage is TRBJ1-5, with D uncertain. This CDR3 has 16 amino acids. Trimming removed 1 base from V and 0 bases from J, with 11 bases in between. Germline assignment: CDR1 SGHDT and CDR2 YYEEEE. CDR3 sequence (DNA): TGTGCCAGCAGCTTGATGTCGGGCAGTAGCAATCAGCCCCAGCATTTT. This codes for CASSLMSGSSNQPQHF.

This chain connects TRBV5-1 to TRBJ2-1, with 13 bases fitting TRBD2. Looked up from germline, CDR1 is SGHRS and CDR2 is YFSETQ. Trimming cost V 4 bases and J 9 bases; bases outside gene matches: 7. The CDR3 is 15 residues long. Written as DNA, the CDR3 is TGCGCCAGCAGCCCCCGGACTAGCGGGAGTTTTGAGCAGTTCTTC. Residues: CASSPRTSGSFEQFF.

This chain joins TRBV15 and TRBJ2-5, with TRBD2 matching over 16 bases. Germline V gene lookup returns CDR1 LNHNV and CDR2 YYDKDF (reference sequence). V shed 9 bases and J 5 bases; nucleotides not matched to a gene: 9. The CDR3 consists of 16 residues. For the CDR3, the DNA is TGTGCCACTAGTGCGGGGGGACTAGCGGGAGGGGAGACCCAGTACTTC. This codes for CATSAGGLAGGETQYF. Combining the CDR3 with reference TRBV15 and TRBJ2-5 gives the whole variable domain DAMVIQNPRYQVTQFGKPVTLSCSQTLNHNVMYWYQQKSSQAPKLLFHYYDKDFNNEADTPDNFQSRRPNTSFCFLDIRSPGLGDTAMYLCATSAGGLAGGETQYFGPGTRLLVL.

The chain is built from TRBV28 and TRBJ1-1; 7 bases are a match to TRBD1. Germline loops: CDR1 MDHEN, CDR2 SYDVKM. J was trimmed by 7 bases and V by 5 bases; bases with no gene match: 4. This CDR3 has 12 amino acids. As DNA, the CDR3 is TGTGCCAGCAGTGAGGGGGCAGTTGAAGCTTTCTTT. This encodes CASSEGAVEAFF.

This clone appeared a single time. The gene calls are TRBV19 and TRBJ1-5; perhaps TRBD1 as D (5 bases). This CDR3 region has 14 residues. V was cut by 5 bases and J by 4 bases, with 12 bases left in between. CDR1 LNHDA and CDR2 SQIVND come from the germline V gene (reference sequence). For the CDR3, the DNA is TGTGCCAGTAGTTCCGGACGGGGGAATCAGCCCCAGCATTTT. It translates to CASSSGRGNQPQHF.

V usage is TRBV24-1 and J usage is TRBJ2-3; D is uncertain. This CDR3 is 11 amino acids long. Germline CDR1 KGHDR, CDR2 SFDVKD. V gave up 6 bases and J gave up 6 bases, with 6 bases separating them. CDR3 sequence (DNA): TGTGCCACCAGTTTGAAGGATACGCAGTATTTT. Its protein product is CATSLKDTQYF.

The V and J genes are TRBV9 and TRBJ2-2; the match to TRBD2 covers 8 bases. This CDR3 region has 16 residues. With 0 bases clipped from V and 4 bases from J, the junction kept 5 bases outside the gene matches. CDR1 and CDR2 (germline): SGDLS, YYNGEE. The CDR3 spells CASSVVGGRRTGELFF. The CDR3 bases are TGTGCCAGCAGCGTAGTGGGCGGGAGGCGCACCGGGGAGCTGTTTTTT.

The chain couples TRBV19 to TRBJ2-1; TRBD2 aligns across 13 bases. The trim removed 0 bases at V and 10 bases at J, leaving 6 bases unmatched. The CDR3 runs to 16 residues. Germline CDR1 reads LNHDA; CDR2 reads SQIVND (reference sequence). CDR3 coding DNA: TGTGCCAGTAGTATAGAACCGGGACTAGCGGGGTGGGAGCAGTTCTTC. This sequence encodes CASSIEPGLAGWEQFF.

V and J are TRBV7-3 and TRBJ2-5; D remains ambiguous. With 3 bases removed from V and 2 bases from J, the gap between germline ends came to 7 bases. The CDR3 runs to 13 residues. Germline V lookup: CDR1 SGHTA, CDR2 FQGTGA. DNA for the CDR3: TGTGCCAGCAGCTTCGGCGTACAAGAGACCCAGTACTTC. Translation gives CASSFGVQETQYF.

V gene TRBV6-2 or TRBV6-3 combines with J gene TRBJ2-2; TRBD1 is a possible D gene (6 bases). V dropped 1 base and J dropped 3 bases, with 9 bases sitting between them. CDR1 is MNHEY, CDR2 SVGEGT, per germline. CDR3 size: 15 residues. The CDR3 region has the DNA TGTGCCAGCAGTTACTTATCAGGGGACACCGGGGAGCTGTTTTTT. This encodes CASSYLSGDTGELFF.

This clone was counted a single time. The rearrangement links TRBV5-6 to TRBJ2-7, with TRBD2 as a possible D gene (5 bases). Germline V lookup: CDR1 SGHDT, CDR2 YYEEEE. V was clipped by 4 bases and J by 3 bases, with 17 bases between them. There are 15 residues in the CDR3. The CDR3 DNA sequence: TGTGCCAGCAGCCGTGACGGGATTAGGGTCTACGAGCAGTACTTC. Translated: CASSRDGIRVYEQYF.

This clone was seen once. V gene TRBV5-1 combines with J gene TRBJ2-5; 10 nucleotides line up with TRBD2. Per germline, CDR1 SGHRS and CDR2 YFSETQ. This CDR3 contains 17 residues. The J segment lost 4 bases and the V segment lost 4 bases, leaving 13 bases of the junction unmatched. This CDR3 reads CASSPGGSGREAETQYF. The CDR3 bases are TGCGCCAGCAGCCCCGGAGGGAGCGGGAGGGAGGCAGAGACCCAGTACTTC.

The chain carries TRBV28 and TRBJ1-5; a weak D match, TRBD1 (5 bases). V dropped 6 bases and J dropped 1 base, with 13 bases sitting between them. The length of the CDR3 is 15 residues. Germline-derived CDR1 and CDR2 are MDHEN and SYDVKM. The CDR3 DNA reads TGTGCCAGCAGCCGAACAGGAATGAGCAATCAGCCCCAGCATTTT. This codes for CASSRTGMSNQPQHF.